Each of the 21 T cell receptor beta chains below was sequenced from the same sample in a study of cytomegalovirus exposure and HLA in healthy donors. The PCR used 60 Vbeta and 13 Jbeta primers. Sequencing used immunoSEQ multiplex PCR; TCRdb keeps in-frame clones, though not all of them. The top ten hold 4.8% of the sample, which has roughly 110,000 clones, about 70% seen once. Sequencing was performed on PBMCs. The receptors come from a man aged 25 to 40 in good health and CMV-seropositive.

The chain combines TRBV27 with TRBJ2-7; the D gene is possibly TRBD2 (6 bases). The CDR3 has 14 amino acids. V lost 4 bases and J 1 base, leaving 11 bases between the germline ends. Per the germline V gene, CDR1 is MNHEY and CDR2 is SMNVEV (reference sequence). The CDR3: CASSYLGGSYEQYF. The CDR3 nucleotides read TGTGCCAGCAGTTACCTCGGGGGATCCTACGAGCAGTACTTC.

V and J are TRBV13 and TRBJ2-3, with TRBD2 matching over 7 bases. Germline-derived CDR1 and CDR2 are PRHDT and FYEKMQ (reference sequence). V dropped 1 base and J dropped 4; count of bases not matched to a gene: 23. The CDR3 length is 21 residues. This chain's CDR3 is CASSLEVRGERWRESADTQYF. The CDR3 DNA reads TGTGCCAGCAGCTTAGAAGTCCGGGGGGAGAGATGGCGGGAGAGCGCAGATACGCAGTATTTT.

V gene TRBV19 combines with J gene TRBJ2-3; D perhaps matches TRBD2 (5 bases). Germline CDR1 LNHDA, CDR2 SQIVND (reference sequence). V was shortened by 5 bases and J by 5 bases, with 11 bases between the two germline ends. There are 13 residues in the CDR3. The CDR3 reads CASSQNEGDTQYF. Here the CDR3 DNA reads TGTGCCAGTAGTCAAAACGAGGGAGATACGCAGTATTTT.

The chain recombines TRBV28 with TRBJ1-3; no clear D. The CDR3 covers 15 residues. V was shortened by 7 bases and J by 1 base, with 14 bases between the two germline ends. Germline V gives CDR1 MDHEN, CDR2 SYDVKM. As DNA, the CDR3 is TGTGCCAGCACCCCCTTTGGAGGGTCTGGAAACACCATATATTTT. This encodes CASTPFGGSGNTIYF.

This clone was observed once. The J gene is TRBJ1-6, the V gene TRBV10-1; D possibly corresponds to TRBD1 (6 bases). The CDR3 is made up of 14 amino acids. Looked up from germline, CDR1 is WNHNN and CDR2 is SYGVQD (reference sequence). Between the trimmed V and J ends, which lost 3 bases and 12 bases, there was a span of 15 bases. CDR3 sequence reads: CASSEQGPRRPLHF. In DNA form, the CDR3 reads TGCGCCAGCAGTGAACAGGGCCCAAGGAGACCCCTCCACTTT.

The V gene is TRBV27, the J gene TRBJ2-2; D might be TRBD1 (6 bases). Germline V gene lookup returns CDR1 MNHEY and CDR2 SMNVEV (reference sequence). The CDR3 totals 14 residues. V was shortened by 5 bases and J by 3 bases, with 10 bases between the two germline ends. The CDR3 region has the DNA TGTGCCAGCAGTCGGACAGCCCACACCGGGGAGCTGTTTTTT. It yields the protein CASSRTAHTGELFF.

This chain joins TRBV9 and TRBJ1-1, with 9 bases identical to TRBD1. This CDR3 is built from 15 residues. Trimming at V came to 3 bases and at J to 2 bases, leaving 5 bases not matched to a gene. Germline V gene data show CDR1 as SGDLS and CDR2 as YYNGEE. The CDR3 sequence is CASSAPTGGNTEAFF. DNA for the CDR3: TGTGCCAGCAGCGCGCCTACAGGGGGCAACACTGAAGCTTTCTTT.

The chain employs TRBV6-5 and TRBJ1-4, with TRBD1 matching 11 bases. Unmatched junction bases numbered 7, after V lost 2 bases and J lost 8 bases. Germline assignment: CDR1 MNHEY and CDR2 SVGAGI. There are 16 residues in the CDR3. CDR3 DNA: TGTGCCAGCAGTTACCCCTCGGGACAGGGGGTCGAAAAACTGTTTTTT. Protein product: CASSYPSGQGVEKLFF.

The chain joins TRBV5-1 to TRBJ2-7; a possible D gene is TRBD1 (5 bases). The CDR3 covers 14 residues. The V gene lost 5 bases and the J gene lost 0 bases, with 12 bases spanning the gap. Germline CDR1 reads SGHRS; CDR2 reads YFSETQ. CDR3 region: CASRDAQGSYEQYF. DNA of the CDR3: TGCGCCAGCAGAGACGCCCAGGGCTCCTACGAGCAGTACTTC.

This chain links TRBV18 with TRBJ2-5, with 7 positions matching TRBD2. The V segment lost 1 base and the J segment 1 base; nucleotides outside the gene matches: 6. The CDR3 runs 16 residues. Germline V gives CDR1 KGHSH, CDR2 LQKENI. CDR3 amino acids: CASSPRLSGAQETQYF. The CDR3 coding sequence is TGTGCCAGCTCACCACGTTTGAGCGGGGCCCAAGAGACCCAGTACTTC. Drawing the rest from reference TRBV18 and TRBJ2-5, the complete variable domain is NAGVMQNPRHLVRRRGQEARLRCSPMKGHSHVYWYRQLPEEGLKFMVYLQKENIIDESGMPKERFSAEFPKEGPSILRIQQVVRGDSAAYFCASSPRLSGAQETQYFGPGTRLLVL.

CDR3 protein: CASSQQGSNEQFF. In nucleotides, the CDR3 is TGCGCCAGCAGCCAACAGGGTAGCAATGAGCAGTTCTTC. V is TRBV4-1 and J is TRBJ2-1; D is possibly TRBD1 (5 bases). The length of the CDR3 is 13 residues. Looked up from germline, CDR1 is MGHRA and CDR2 is YSYEKL. Trimming stripped 2 bases from V and 6 bases from J, with 8 bases between.

The chain has TRBV30 and TRBJ1-5; D call uncertain. The CDR3 runs to 13 residues. V was pared by 0 bases and J by 1 base, with 4 bases between. CDR1 and CDR2 from the germline V gene are GTSNPN and SVGIG (reference sequence). CDR3 DNA: TGTGCCTGGAGTGTACACAGCAATCAGCCCCAGCATTTT. Translating it yields CAWSVHSNQPQHF.

The CDR3 loop is CSVEDKRCGYTF. The CDR3 bases are TGCAGCGTTGAAGATAAGAGGTGCGGCTACACCTTC. The chain has TRBV29-1 and TRBJ1-2; D is undetermined. The CDR3 consists of 12 residues. The germline CDR1 and CDR2 sequences are SQVTM and ANQGSEA. With 0 bases removed from V and 8 bases from J, the gap between germline ends came to 10 bases.

J is TRBJ2-7 and V is TRBV2; D might be TRBD1 (6 bases). V was shortened by 7 bases and J by 6 bases, with 16 bases between the two germline ends. Germline values: CDR1 SNHLY, CDR2 FYNNEI. The CDR3 extends over 13 amino acids. The CDR3 bases are TGTGCCAGCACAAGGGGACACTCGGGCGAGCAGTACTTC. It codes for CASTRGHSGEQYF.

The rearrangement joins TRBV7-9 to TRBJ1-1, with D uncertain. The germline V and J ends were trimmed by 0 bases and 0 bases, with 5 bases remaining between them. Germline V gene data show CDR1 as SEHNR and CDR2 as FQNEAQ (reference sequence). The length of the CDR3 is 14 residues. The CDR3: CASSLAAMNTEAFF. The CDR3 DNA is TGTGCCAGCAGCTTAGCAGCTATGAACACTGAAGCTTTCTTT. The variable domain in full, completed from reference TRBV7-9 and TRBJ1-1, reads DTGVSQNPRHKITKRGQNVTFRCDPISEHNRLYWYRQTLGQGPEFLTYFQNEAQLEKSRLLSDRFSAERPKGSFSTLEIQRTEQGDSAMYLCASSLAAMNTEAFFGQGTRLTVV.

The chain combines TRBV7-2 with TRBJ1-2; no definite D call. Per germline, CDR1 SGHTA and CDR2 FQGNSA. The length of the CDR3 is 11 residues. Trimming removed 5 bases from V and 8 bases from J, with 9 bases in between. The CDR3 here is CASSPSGGYTF. The CDR3 nucleotides read TGTGCCAGCAGCCCCAGTGGCGGCTACACCTTC.

Only a few counts were recorded for this clone. J is TRBJ2-1 and V is TRBV6-1, with D tentatively TRBD2 (5 bases). Germline CDR1 is MNHNS and CDR2 is SASEGT. Trimming shortened V by 7 bases and J by 7 bases, and 14 bases separated the two germline ends. The CDR3 has 13 residues. Here the CDR3 DNA reads TGTGCCAGCAAATCAGGCCGGGGAAATGAGCAGTTCTTC. It is translated as CASKSGRGNEQFF.

This clone has only one observation. V and J are TRBV2 and TRBJ2-6; TRBD2 is a possible D gene (6 bases). Germline loops: CDR1 SNHLY, CDR2 FYNNEI. Trimming removed 8 bases at V and 1 base at J, with 9 bases between. There are 14 residues in the CDR3. Here the CDR3 DNA reads TGTGCCAGCGCAGGGACTTCTGGGGCCAACGTCCTGACTTTC. Its protein product is CASAGTSGANVLTF.

This chain links TRBV29-1 with TRBJ2-1; D remains unclear. Trimming took off 4 bases at V and 8 bases at J, with 6 bases between the two ends. There are 10 residues in the CDR3. Germline CDR1 and CDR2: SQVTM and ANQGSEA. For the CDR3, the DNA is TGCAGCGTTGTTTCCGATGAGCAGTTCTTC. It yields the protein CSVVSDEQFF.

This chain connects TRBV30 to TRBJ2-7; D not certain. The CDR3 contains 12 residues. CDR1 and CDR2 (germline): GTSNPN, SVGIG (reference sequence). V dropped 0 bases and J dropped 2 bases, with 5 bases sitting between them. CDR3 bases: TGTGCCTGGAGTGTACTGACCTACGAGCAGTACTTC. It encodes CAWSVLTYEQYF. Drawing the rest from reference TRBV30 and TRBJ2-7, the complete variable domain is SQTIHQWPATLVQPVGSPLSLECTVEGTSNPNLYWYRQAAGRGLQLLFYSVGIGQISSEVPQNLSASRPQDRQFILSSKKLLLSDSGFYLCAWSVLTYEQYFGPGTRLTVT.

This chain connects TRBV19 to TRBJ2-7, with TRBD2 identical over 12 bases. CDR3 size: 15 residues. Germline V gene data show CDR1 as LNHDA and CDR2 as SQIVND (reference sequence). The ends lost 5 bases at V and 2 bases at J; junction bases unmatched: 4. Written as DNA, the CDR3 is TGTGCCAGTAGTCTCCGACTAGCGGGGGCCTACGAGCAGTACTTC. This translates into CASSLRLAGAYEQYF.